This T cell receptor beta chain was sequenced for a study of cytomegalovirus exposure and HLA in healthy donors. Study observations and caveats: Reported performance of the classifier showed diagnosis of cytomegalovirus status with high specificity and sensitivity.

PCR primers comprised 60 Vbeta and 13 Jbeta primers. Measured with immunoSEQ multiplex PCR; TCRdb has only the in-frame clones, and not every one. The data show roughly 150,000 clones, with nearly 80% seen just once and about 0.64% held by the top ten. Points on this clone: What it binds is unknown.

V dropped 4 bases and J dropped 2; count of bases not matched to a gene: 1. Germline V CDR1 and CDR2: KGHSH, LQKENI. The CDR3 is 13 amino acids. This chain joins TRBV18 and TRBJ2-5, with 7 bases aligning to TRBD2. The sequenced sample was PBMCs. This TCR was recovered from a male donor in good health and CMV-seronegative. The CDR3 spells CASSRSGQETQYF. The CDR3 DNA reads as TGTGCCAGCTCACGTAGCGGGCAAGAGACCCAGTACTTC.